One sample yielded the 26 T cell receptor beta chains listed below, sequenced in a study of spatial heterogeneity in lung cancer. These receptors have no identified antigens. Time point: sample taken at primary tumor resection. Study observations and caveats: Counts of expanded alpha and beta TCRs within tumors tracked the tumor nonsynonymous mutation count.

TCRdb re-analysed the 5' RACE reads in MiXCR, keeping a single row per CDR3 protein. The data contain about 9,600 distinct CDR3 sequences, 9% to 15% of them singletons. Sequencing was performed on lung tumor tissue, taken at surgery. These receptors all stem from a male donor with early-stage non-small cell lung cancer.

This clonotype showed up many times. This beta chain slipped into a library made for alpha chains as a stray read, so its size is not meaningful. The chain employs TRBV2 and TRBJ2-1; D is possibly TRBD1 (7 bases). With 7 bases removed from V and 3 bases from J, the gap between germline ends came to 19 bases. Germline V gene data show CDR1 as SNHLY and CDR2 as FYNNEI. This CDR3 has 16 amino acids. CDR3 region: CASKGDSGLFYNEQFF. DNA of the CDR3: TGTGCCAGCAAAGGGGACAGCGGACTATTCTACAATGAGCAGTTCTTC.

At least ten counts were recorded for this clonotype. In a library made to pick up alpha chains, this beta chain is a stray read with a size that means little. The V call is TRBV4-2, the J call TRBJ2-7; 8 nucleotides line up with TRBD2. CDR1 is LGHNA and CDR2 is YNFKEQ in the germline V gene. The CDR3 sequence is 19 residues long. The V gene end was trimmed by 4 bases and the J gene end by 6 bases; junction bases not matched to a gene: 23. CDR3 residues: CASSPSLQVMSGSSLEQYF. The CDR3 nucleotides are TGTGCCAGCAGCCCGAGCCTACAAGTTATGAGCGGGAGTTCGCTCGAGCAGTACTTC.

Relative to its sample, this clonotype is medium-sized (0.01 to 0.1%). For a library built for alpha chains, this beta chain is a stray read; little rests on its size. The V call is TRBV11-2, the J call TRBJ2-1; 11 nucleotides match TRBD2. The V gene end was trimmed by 5 bases and the J gene end by 16 bases; junction bases not matched to a gene: 16. Germline V CDR1 and CDR2: SGHAT, FQNNGV. This CDR3 is 15 amino acids long. For the CDR3, the DNA is TGTGCCAGCAGCCCGTCGGGACTAGCGGCTACATCTCTCTTCTTC. Translation: CASSPSGLAATSLFF.

The sample holds many counts of this clonotype. The library was designed around alpha chains, so this beta chain is a stray read whose abundance carries little weight. The chain links TRBV5-1 to TRBJ1-2; maybe TRBD1 (6 bases). The germline V gene has CDR1 SGHRS and CDR2 YFSETQ. The V gene lost 4 bases and the J gene lost 1 base, with 8 bases spanning the gap. CDR3 length: 13 amino acids. CDR3 nucleotide sequence: TGCGCCAGCAGCAGGACAGTTAACTATGGCTACACCTTC. Translation gives CASSRTVNYGYTF.

This clonotype was counted at least ten times. For a library built for alpha chains, this beta chain is a stray read; little rests on its size. V usage is TRBV7-8 and J usage is TRBJ1-5; D gene ambiguous. Germline CDR1 and CDR2: SGHVS and FQNEAQ. The CDR3 sequence is 13 residues long. Trimming took off 1 base at V and 4 bases at J, with 5 bases between the two ends. The CDR3 nucleotides read TGTGCCAGCAGCTTAGATGTAAATCAGCCCCAGCATTTT. Translation: CASSLDVNQPQHF.

This clonotype has ten or more counts. This beta chain lies outside the target of a library built for alpha chains; its clone size means little. J is TRBJ2-7 and V is TRBV5-8, with D uncertain. V lost 4 bases to trimming and J lost 1 base, with 12 bases between them. Germline CDR1 and CDR2: SGHTS and YDEGEE. This CDR3 is 14 amino acids long. This chain's CDR3 is CASSHYSLSYEQYF. The CDR3 region has the DNA TGTGCCAGCAGCCATTATTCTTTATCCTACGAGCAGTACTTC. The whole variable domain, remainder taken from reference TRBV5-8 and TRBJ2-7, is EAGVTQSPTHLIKTRGQQATLRCSPISGHTSVYWYQQALGLGLQFLLWYDEGEERNRGNFPPRFSGRQFPNYSSELNVNALELEDSALYLCASSHYSLSYEQYFGPGTRLTVT.

This clonotype was observed many times. Because this beta chain is a stray read in a library intended to capture alpha chains, its abundance should not be given much weight. V and J are TRBV6-2 or TRBV6-3 and TRBJ2-1; D uncertain. CDR3 length equals 13 residues. The V and J ends lost 2 bases and 6 bases respectively, with 8 bases between them. CDR1 is MNHEY and CDR2 is SVGEGT in the germline V gene. Written as DNA, the CDR3 is TGTGCCAGCAGTTACCGATCCCCCAATGAGCAGTTCTTC. This sequence encodes CASSYRSPNEQFF.

In its sample, this clonotype was seen many times. Within a library made for alpha chains, this beta chain is off target, and its count is uninformative. This rearrangement joins TRBV7-2 to TRBJ1-1; D not resolved. Germline V gene sequence: CDR1 SGHTA, CDR2 FQGNSA. The CDR3 totals 14 residues. Trimming took off 2 bases at V and 6 bases at J, with 13 bases between the two ends. As DNA, the CDR3 is TGTGCCAGCAGCTTATTAGGCAGCGGCGCTGAAGCTTTCTTT. Amino acid sequence: CASSLLGSGAEAFF.

This clonotype occurred many times. This beta chain came through as a stray read in a library set up for alpha chains, and its size says little. V is TRBV20-1 and J is TRBJ2-3; 14 bases line up with TRBD2. With 3 bases clipped from V and 5 bases from J, the junction kept 4 bases outside the gene matches. The CDR3 is 15 residues long. Germline CDR1 is DFQATT and CDR2 is SNEGSKA (reference sequence). The CDR3 DNA reads TGCAGTGCTAGGGGACTAGCGGGAGTACAAGATACGCAGTATTTT. Translation: CSARGLAGVQDTQYF.

The table lists this clonotype with many counts. Since it is a stray read in a library aimed at alpha chains, this beta chain has a size that is not meaningful. This chain links TRBV20-1 with TRBJ1-2, with D perhaps matching TRBD1 (6 bases). CDR3 length: 14 residues. Trimming took 4 bases from V and 4 from J, leaving 16 bases between them. Germline-derived CDR1 and CDR2 are DFQATT and SNEGSKA (reference sequence). Written as DNA, the CDR3 is TGCAGTGCTACCTTCGCCGGGGGCGCCTATGGCTACACCTTC. Translated: CSATFAGGAYGYTF.

This clonotype was observed many times. This beta chain slipped into a library made for alpha chains as a stray read, so its size is not meaningful. The chain uses TRBV2 and TRBJ1-2, with D possibly matching TRBD1 (6 bases). This CDR3 has 14 amino acids. Germline loops: CDR1 SNHLY, CDR2 FYNNEI. V was trimmed by 5 bases and J by 4 bases, leaving 14 bases between them. CDR3 sequence reads: CASSPVGGGYGYTF. CDR3 coding DNA: TGTGCCAGCAGTCCGGTCGGGGGCGGCTATGGCTACACCTTC.

Worth noting for this clonotype: Because this beta chain is a stray read in a library intended to capture alpha chains, its abundance should not be given much weight. This chain joins TRBV11-2 and TRBJ2-1; 10 bases map to TRBD2. This CDR3 spans 16 amino acids. Trimming removed 7 bases from V and 6 bases from J; junction bases left unmatched: 12. The germline V gene encodes CDR1 SGHAT and CDR2 FQNNGV. The CDR3 loop is CASTHKAGGTGNEQFF. DNA of the CDR3: TGTGCCAGCACCCACAAAGCGGGAGGGACGGGCAATGAGCAGTTCTTC.

This clonotype was picked up many times. The size of this beta chain means little, since it is a stray read in a library made for alpha chains. The chain is built from TRBV5-5 and TRBJ1-1; no reliable D call. Germline CDR1 SGHKS, CDR2 YYEKEE (reference sequence). This CDR3 comprises 13 residues. With 2 bases removed from V and 1 base from J, the gap between germline ends came to 6 bases. The CDR3 DNA reads as TGTGCCAGCAGCTTTTTACCGAACACTGAAGCTTTCTTT. It yields the protein CASSFLPNTEAFF.

This clonotype was observed many times. This beta chain turned up in a library designed for alpha chains; as an off-target read, its abundance says little. V and J are TRBV4-3 and TRBJ2-6, with 10 bases fitting TRBD2. The CDR3 is made up of 17 amino acids. V trimming: 5 bases; J trimming: 0 bases; junction bases outside the gene matches: 4. Germline CDR1 and CDR2: LGHNA and YSLEER. CDR3 coding DNA: TGCGCCAGCAGCGTTGCTAGCGGGGGCTCTGGGGCCAACGTCCTGACTTTC. Translated, it gives CASSVASGGSGANVLTF.

This clonotype was observed a few times. The library was built for alpha chains, so this beta chain is an off-target read and its size means little. This chain's CDR3 is CASSTDYTGELFF. CDR3 bases: TGTGCCAGCAGTACGGACTACACCGGGGAGCTGTTTTTT. The rearrangement uses TRBV6-5 and TRBJ2-2; possibly TRBD2 for D (5 bases). V was shortened by 5 bases and J by 3 bases, with 7 bases between the two germline ends. Germline V lookup: CDR1 MNHEY, CDR2 SVGAGI. CDR3 size: 13 residues.

In this sample, this clonotype turned up once. This beta chain slipped into a library made for alpha chains as a stray read, so its size is not meaningful. The genes are TRBV18 and TRBJ1-4; 7 positions match TRBD1. Trimming removed 5 bases from V and 6 bases from J; junction bases left unmatched: 3. Germline V gene data show CDR1 as KGHSH and CDR2 as LQKENI. The CDR3 runs 13 residues. The CDR3, as DNA: TGTGCCAGCTCATCCGGACAGGATGAAAAACTGTTTTTT. Its translation is CASSSGQDEKLFF. Combining the CDR3 with reference TRBV18 and TRBJ1-4 gives the whole variable domain NAGVMQNPRHLVRRRGQEARLRCSPMKGHSHVYWYRQLPEEGLKFMVYLQKENIIDESGMPKERFSAEFPKEGPSILRIQQVVRGDSAAYFCASSSGQDEKLFFGSGTQLSVL.

Sample share makes this clonotype medium-sized (0.01 to 0.1%). The library was prepared for alpha chains; this beta chain is a stray read, so its frequency means little. The genes are TRBV7-3 and TRBJ1-2; the D is unclear. This CDR3 region has 13 residues. Germline CDR1 SGHTA, CDR2 FQGTGA. Trimming left V 3 bases short and J 2 bases short, with 7 bases between. CDR3 in amino acids: CASSFNSNYGYTF. In DNA, the CDR3 is TGTGCCAGCAGCTTTAACTCCAACTATGGCTACACCTTC.

This clonotype ranks as medium-sized (0.01 to 0.1%). The size of this beta chain means little, since it is a stray read in a library made for alpha chains. The rearrangement joins TRBV6-2 or TRBV6-3 to TRBJ1-5; no firm D call. This CDR3 is built from 15 residues. V was cut by 0 bases and J by 5 bases, with 11 bases left in between. In germline, CDR1 is MNHEY, CDR2 SVGEGT. The CDR3 sequence: CASSYSAGEDQPQHF. DNA for the CDR3: TGTGCCAGCAGTTACTCCGCGGGAGAAGATCAGCCCCAGCATTTT.

This clonotype was detected many times. This beta chain turned up in a library designed for alpha chains; as an off-target read, its abundance says little. The V call is TRBV12-3 or TRBV12-4, the J call TRBJ2-1, with 10 bases matching TRBD1. The CDR3 runs 16 residues. The V segment lost 8 bases and the J segment 8 bases; nucleotides outside the gene matches: 15. CDR3 sequence (DNA): TGTGCCAGCGTCCGTCTCTCGGGACAGGGGATATATGAGCAGTTCTTC. Translation: CASVRLSGQGIYEQFF.

This clonotype has ten or more counts. Because the library targeted alpha chains, this beta chain is an off-target read whose size means little. The chain links TRBV24-1 to TRBJ1-2; D is undetermined. CDR3 length: 12 residues. Per the germline V gene, CDR1 is KGHDR and CDR2 is SFDVKD. V was shortened by 2 bases and J by 5 bases, with 5 bases between the two germline ends. CDR3 DNA sequence: TGTGCCACCAGTGATTCGAAATATGGCTACACCTTC. Amino acids: CATSDSKYGYTF.

This clonotype ranks as medium-sized. Because the library targeted alpha chains, this beta chain is an off-target read whose size means little. The chain employs TRBV10-3 and TRBJ1-1; 9 bases are a match to TRBD1. CDR1 and CDR2 from the germline V gene are ENHRY and SYGVKD. The junction had 5 bases not matched to a gene; V was cut back by 2 bases and J by 4 bases. The length of the CDR3 is 15 residues. The DNA for the CDR3 is TGTGCCATCAGTGAGCCGGGACAGGGTATCACTGAAGCTTTCTTT. It codes for CAISEPGQGITEAFF.

This clonotype has more than one count but fewer than ten. As an off-target read in a library built for alpha chains, this beta chain has a frequency of little significance. The J gene is TRBJ1-5, the V gene TRBV18; D call uncertain. The CDR3 spans 15 residues. Germline V gene sequence: CDR1 KGHSH, CDR2 LQKENI. V was shortened by 3 bases and J by 1 base, with 10 bases between the two germline ends. The DNA of the CDR3 is TGTGCCAGCTCACCGAGTCGGAGCAGCAATCAGCCCCAGCATTTT. Residues: CASSPSRSSNQPQHF. The variable domain in full, with the rest retrieved from reference TRBV18 and TRBJ1-5, is NAGVMQNPRHLVRRRGQEARLRCSPMKGHSHVYWYRQLPEEGLKFMVYLQKENIIDESGMPKERFSAEFPKEGPSILRIQQVVRGDSAAYFCASSPSRSSNQPQHFGDGTRLSIL.

Ten or more counts support this clonotype. This beta chain turned up in a library designed for alpha chains; as an off-target read, its abundance says little. The chain carries TRBV25-1 and TRBJ2-2, with D uncertain. V was clipped by 2 bases and J by 6 bases, with 13 bases between them. The CDR3 runs to 15 residues. The germline CDR1 and CDR2 sequences are MGHDK and SYGVNS. The CDR3 loop is CASSERSFPSGELFF. CDR3 sequence (DNA): TGTGCCAGCAGTGAACGCTCTTTCCCATCCGGGGAGCTGTTTTTT.

With regard to this clonotype: The library was prepared for alpha chains; this beta chain is a stray read, so its frequency means little. This rearrangement joins TRBV19 to TRBJ2-6; 7 nucleotides align to TRBD1. J gave up 0 bases and V 5 bases, and 4 bases lay outside the gene matches. CDR3 length: 16 residues. Germline V lookup: CDR1 LNHDA, CDR2 SQIVND (reference sequence). CDR3 in amino acids: CASSRGQSSGANVLTF. In DNA form, the CDR3 reads TGTGCCAGTAGTCGGGGACAGTCCTCTGGGGCCAACGTCCTGACTTTC. Filled out from reference TRBV19 and TRBJ2-6, the complete variable domain reads DGGITQSPKYLFRKEGQNVTLSCEQNLNHDAMYWYRQDPGQGLRLIYYSQIVNDFQKGDIAEGYSVSREKKESFPLTVTSAQKNPTAFYLCASSRGQSSGANVLTFGAGSRLTVL.

A remark on this clonotype: This beta chain appears as a stray read in a library generated for alpha chains; its size is not informative. The chain employs TRBV3-1 and TRBJ2-7; possibly TRBD2 for D (6 bases). Trimming pared 1 base from V and 2 bases from J, leaving 9 bases between. The CDR3 runs 14 residues. The germline gives CDR1 LGHDT, CDR2 YNNKEL (reference sequence). CDR3: CASSQVAGPYEQYF. CDR3 in DNA: TGTGCCAGCAGCCAAGTGGCGGGGCCCTACGAGCAGTACTTC.

By share, this clonotype counts as medium-sized. Because this beta chain is a stray read in a library intended to capture alpha chains, its abundance should not be given much weight. The chain couples TRBV7-9 to TRBJ1-3; the D is unclear. The germline CDR1 and CDR2 sequences are SEHNR and FQNEAQ (reference sequence). The CDR3 sequence is 14 residues long. Trimming cost V 7 bases and J 7 bases, with 17 bases left between them. In DNA, the CDR3 is TGTGCCAGCAACCAAAATAAGCAAAGGAACACCATATATTTT. Its protein product is CASNQNKQRNTIYF.